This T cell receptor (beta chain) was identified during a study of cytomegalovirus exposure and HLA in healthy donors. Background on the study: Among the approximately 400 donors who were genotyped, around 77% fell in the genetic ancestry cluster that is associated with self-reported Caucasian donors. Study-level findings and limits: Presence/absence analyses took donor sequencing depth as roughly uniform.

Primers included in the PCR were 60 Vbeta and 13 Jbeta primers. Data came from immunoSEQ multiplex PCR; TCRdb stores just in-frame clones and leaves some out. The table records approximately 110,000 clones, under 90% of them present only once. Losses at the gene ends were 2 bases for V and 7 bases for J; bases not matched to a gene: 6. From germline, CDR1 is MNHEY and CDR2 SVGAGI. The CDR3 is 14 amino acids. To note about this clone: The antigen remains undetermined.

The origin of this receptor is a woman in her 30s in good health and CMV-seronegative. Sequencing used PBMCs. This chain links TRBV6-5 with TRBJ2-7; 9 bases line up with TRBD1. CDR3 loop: CASSYDRGSWEQYF. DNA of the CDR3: TGTGCCAGCAGTTACGACAGGGGGTCATGGGAGCAGTACTTC.